The 27 T cell receptor beta chains below all came from one sample that was sequenced in a study of shared clonotypes between healthy human individuals. Clones were sequenced by immunoSEQ multiplex PCR, and TCRdb holds only the in-frame ones, with some missing. The top ten hold 0.85% to 1% of the sample, which has 950,000 to 1,200,000 clones, approximately 75% seen once. Sequenced material: memory CD4+ T cells from PBMCs. Subset of the sample: CD45RA-negative fraction. Source of these receptors: a man aged 18-30 years in good health. Some clones in this sample may be carry-over from other donors' samples.

The rearrangement joins TRBV4-2 to TRBJ1-5; D unresolved. Trimming pared 3 bases from V and 4 bases from J, leaving 13 bases between. CDR3 length: 15 amino acids. The germline CDR1 and CDR2 sequences are LGHNA and YNFKEQ. The CDR3 loop reads CASSQEGRENQPQHF. DNA for the CDR3: TGTGCCAGCAGCCAGGAAGGACGGGAGAATCAGCCCCAGCATTTT.

The chain combines TRBV15 with TRBJ2-7, with D uncertain. Germline loops: CDR1 LNHNV, CDR2 YYDKDF (reference sequence). The CDR3 is made up of 14 amino acids. The V end was cut by 0 bases, the J end by 0 bases, with 6 bases between. The CDR3 loop is CATSRERISYEQYF. CDR3 DNA sequence: TGTGCCACCAGCAGAGAACGGATCTCCTACGAGCAGTACTTC.

A single count supports this clone. The rearrangement uses TRBV9 and TRBJ2-1; D might be TRBD2 (6 bases). Deletions cut 0 bases from V and 0 bases from J, with 13 bases between. Germline-derived CDR1 and CDR2 are SGDLS and YYNGEE. The CDR3 loop spans 17 amino acids. CDR3 amino acids: CASSVVPHGSSYNEQFF. The CDR3 DNA is TGTGCCAGCAGCGTAGTTCCCCACGGGAGCTCCTACAATGAGCAGTTCTTC.

This chain links TRBV5-4 with TRBJ2-7; TRBD1 agrees at 7 bases. There are 15 residues in the CDR3. J was trimmed by 0 bases and V by 3 bases; bases with no gene match: 6. Germline V CDR1 and CDR2: SGHNT, YYREEE (reference sequence). CDR3 bases: TGTGCCAGCAGCTCTCCGGGACAGACCTCCTACGAGCAGTACTTC. Its protein product is CASSSPGQTSYEQYF.

The table lists this clone with a count of one. The gene calls are TRBV27 and TRBJ1-5; possible D gene TRBD1, 6 bases. The CDR3 spans 18 residues. Germline V lookup: CDR1 MNHEY, CDR2 SMNVEV (reference sequence). Deletions cut 1 base from V and 0 bases from J, with 16 bases between. The CDR3 region has the DNA TGTGCCAGCAGTTTATATGGGGGCAGACTGTATAGCAATCAGCCCCAGCATTTT. Translating gives CASSLYGGRLYSNQPQHF.

CDR3 sequence (DNA): TGTGCCAGCAGCGTAGGTGGAGGGCCAGAGTTGCCCCAGCATTTT. Protein sequence: CASSVGGGPELPQHF. V and J are TRBV9 and TRBJ1-5; D remains unclear. This CDR3 region has 15 residues. Germline CDR1 is SGDLS and CDR2 is YYNGEE. V shed 0 bases and J shed 9 bases, with 16 bases lying between them. Drawing the rest from reference TRBV9 and TRBJ1-5, the complete variable domain is DSGVTQTPKHLITATGQRVTLRCSPRSGDLSVYWYQQSLDQGLQFLIQYYNGEERAKGNILERFSAQQFPDLHSELNLSSLELGDSALYFCASSVGGGPELPQHFGDGTRLSIL.

This chain connects TRBV12-5 to TRBJ2-1; perhaps TRBD2 as D (6 bases). Germline CDR1 and CDR2: LGHNT and FRNRAP. The CDR3 totals 15 residues. Deletions cut 6 bases from V and 1 base from J, with 13 bases between. The CDR3 DNA is TGTGCTAGTGGAAGCCCCGGGGGATCCTACAATGAGCAGTTCTTC. Amino acids: CASGSPGGSYNEQFF.

J is TRBJ2-7 and V is TRBV5-1, with 7 bases fitting TRBD2. The germline V gene encodes CDR1 SGHRS and CDR2 YFSETQ. The CDR3 spans 14 residues. After removal of 2 bases from V and 3 bases from J, the junction contained 5 bases not matched to a gene. The CDR3 protein is CASSFGAGNYEQYF. Here the CDR3 DNA reads TGCGCCAGCAGCTTCGGAGCGGGAAACTACGAGCAGTACTTC.

About this clone: The sample carries other DNA sequences with the same CDR3. The chain is built from TRBV18 and TRBJ2-5, with D maybe TRBD1 (6 bases). Trimming pared 4 bases from V and 2 bases from J, leaving 8 bases between. The germline CDR1 and CDR2 sequences are KGHSH and LQKENI. This CDR3 has 13 amino acids. CDR3 residues: CASSRGQQETQYF. The CDR3 nucleotides read TGTGCCAGCTCACGGGGACAACAAGAGACCCAGTACTTC.

This clone was recorded a few times. The rearrangement joins TRBV19 to TRBJ1-5; the D is unclear. V was trimmed by 0 bases and J by 9 bases, leaving 6 bases between them. Germline V gene data show CDR1 as LNHDA and CDR2 as SQIVND (reference sequence). CDR3 length equals 12 residues. CDR3 sequence reads: CASSIDPGPQHF. CDR3 sequence (DNA): TGTGCCAGTAGTATAGATCCGGGGCCCCAGCATTTT.

On this clone itself: The same CDR3 also results from other DNA sequences found in this sample. V and J are TRBV28 and TRBJ2-3, with D unclear. Trimming removed 2 bases at V and 3 bases at J, with 0 bases between. Germline CDR1 reads MDHEN; CDR2 reads SYDVKM. The CDR3 length is 11 residues. In nucleotides, the CDR3 is TGTGCCAGCAGTTTAACAGATACGCAGTATTTT. It translates to CASSLTDTQYF. The complete variable domain, with remaining parts taken from reference TRBV28 and TRBJ2-3, reads DVKVTQSSRYLVKRTGEKVFLECVQDMDHENMFWYRQDPGLGLRLIYFSYDVKMKEKGDIPEGYSVSREKKERFSLILESASTNQTSMYLCASSLTDTQYFGPGTRLTVL.

The chain recombines TRBV5-4 with TRBJ1-2; D not resolved. V lost 6 bases and J 2 bases, leaving 17 bases between the germline ends. CDR3 length equals 15 residues. CDR1 and CDR2 (germline): SGHNT, YYREEE (reference sequence). CDR3 in DNA: TGTGCCAGCACAAACAGTGCCGAGGGAAACTATGGCTACACCTTC. Its translation is CASTNSAEGNYGYTF. Supplemented by reference TRBV5-4 and TRBJ1-2, the full variable domain reads ETGVTQSPTHLIKTRGQQVTLRCSSQSGHNTVSWYQQALGQGPQFIFQYYREEENGRGNFPPRFSGLQFPNYSSELNVNALELDDSALYLCASTNSAEGNYGYTFGSGTRLTVV.

The rearrangement joins TRBV6-1 to TRBJ2-7; D remains ambiguous. Germline V CDR1 and CDR2: MNHNS, SASEGT. With 1 base removed from V and 0 bases from J, the gap between germline ends came to 10 bases. This CDR3 region has 15 residues. The CDR3 protein is CASSEVVRNSYEQYF. CDR3 nucleotides: TGTGCCAGCAGTGAAGTTGTCAGGAACTCCTACGAGCAGTACTTC.

The chain combines TRBV28 with TRBJ2-7; D could derive from TRBD1 or TRBD2 (5 bases each). This CDR3 spans 15 amino acids. V lost 6 bases, J lost 2 bases, and 17 bases lay in between. Germline V gives CDR1 MDHEN, CDR2 SYDVKM. The CDR3 sequence: CASSNRGPGTYEQYF. CDR3 bases: TGTGCCAGCAGCAACCGGGGACCCGGTACCTACGAGCAGTACTTC.

With respect to this clone: Different DNA sequences within this sample yield the same CDR3. This chain links TRBV11-2 with TRBJ1-5; no clear D gene. The CDR3 consists of 12 residues. Trimming pared 5 bases from V and 4 bases from J, leaving 6 bases between. CDR1 is SGHAT and CDR2 is FQNNGV in the germline V gene. The CDR3 region is CASSKYNQPQHF. In DNA, the CDR3 is TGTGCCAGCAGCAAATATAATCAGCCCCAGCATTTT.

J is TRBJ1-3 and V is TRBV19; D possibly corresponds to TRBD1 (5 bases). This CDR3 is 17 amino acids long. In germline, CDR1 is LNHDA, CDR2 SQIVND (reference sequence). V was shortened by 6 bases and J by 0 bases, with 18 bases between the two germline ends. The CDR3 region has the DNA TGTGCCAGTAGGAACCGGGGCAGCCACACCTCTGGAAACACCATATATTTT. This encodes CASRNRGSHTSGNTIYF.

The V call is TRBV7-2, the J call TRBJ2-5; tentative D call: TRBD1 (5 bases). Trimming left V 4 bases short and J 10 bases short, with 10 bases between. Per the germline V gene, CDR1 is SGHTA and CDR2 is FQGNSA. The CDR3 is made up of 11 amino acids. CDR3 sequence (DNA): TGTGCCAGCAGCTCATTGACAGTCCAGTACTTC. Translation gives CASSSLTVQYF.

This sequence joins TRBV11-2 and TRBJ2-3; D is perhaps TRBD2 (6 bases). The CDR3 has 15 amino acids. Deletions cut 1 base from V and 1 base from J, with 9 bases between. Germline V gives CDR1 SGHAT, CDR2 FQNNGV. CDR3 residues: CASSLGVAGTDTQYF. CDR3 DNA sequence: TGTGCCAGCAGCTTAGGGGTAGCGGGCACAGATACGCAGTATTTT.

The chain joins TRBV7-2 to TRBJ2-2; no definite D call. Trimming stripped 1 base from V and 7 bases from J, with 7 bases between. CDR3 size: 13 residues. The V gene's germline CDR1 is SGHTA and CDR2 FQGNSA. The CDR3 nucleotides read TGTGCCAGCAGCTTAGAGGGTGGCGGGGAGCTGTTTTTT. It translates to CASSLEGGGELFF.

CDR3 protein: CASSGAWSTEAFF. The CDR3 DNA is TGTGCCAGCAGCGGCGCCTGGAGCACTGAAGCTTTCTTT. V usage is TRBV6-1 and J usage is TRBJ1-1; D unclear. V lost 6 bases, J lost 4 bases, and 12 bases lay in between. Per the germline V gene, CDR1 is MNHNS and CDR2 is SASEGT. CDR3 size: 13 residues.

This clone turned up a few times. A much bigger clone sits one base away, suggesting this may be a read error. Additional DNA sequences in this sample encode the identical CDR3. The chain has TRBV2 and TRBJ2-5, with D unclear. Trimming cost V 4 bases and J 1 base, with 1 base left between them. CDR3 size: 11 residues. Germline V gene data show CDR1 as SNHLY and CDR2 as FYNNEI. CDR3: CASSAQETQYF. The DNA for the CDR3 is TGTGCCAGCAGTGCCCAAGAGACCCAGTACTTC.

This clone was seen a few times. V is TRBV7-9 and J is TRBJ1-4; the match to TRBD1 covers 7 bases. The trim removed 6 bases at V and 5 bases at J, leaving 3 bases unmatched. Germline lookup yields CDR1 SEHNR and CDR2 FQNEAQ (reference sequence). The CDR3 runs 13 residues. The CDR3 is CASRAGGNEKLFF. CDR3 DNA sequence: TGTGCCAGCAGGGCAGGGGGAAATGAAAAACTGTTTTTT.

J is TRBJ1-1 and V is TRBV7-3, with TRBD1 matching 7 bases. This CDR3 is 15 amino acids long. The germline V gene has CDR1 SGHTA and CDR2 FQGTGA. V lost 5 bases and J lost 5; bases outside the gene matches: 11. The CDR3 region has the DNA TGTGCCAGCAGCCCAGGGGGGGGCCGACGGACTGAAGCTTTCTTT. Translation: CASSPGGGRRTEAFF.

This chain uses TRBV28 with TRBJ1-1; a possible D gene is TRBD1 (6 bases). V was shortened by 6 bases and J by 2 bases, with 22 bases between the two germline ends. This CDR3 region has 17 residues. Germline V gene lookup returns CDR1 MDHEN and CDR2 SYDVKM. This chain's CDR3 is CASSPRQVRDINTEAFF. The CDR3 DNA sequence: TGTGCCAGCAGCCCAAGACAGGTTCGGGACATTAACACTGAAGCTTTCTTT.

The chain is built from TRBV5-1 and TRBJ2-7, with 12 bases aligning to TRBD2. The CDR3 contains 15 residues. The junction had 5 bases not matched to a gene; V was cut back by 3 bases and J by 4 bases. Germline CDR1 reads SGHRS; CDR2 reads YFSETQ. In DNA, the CDR3 is TGCGCCAGCAGCTCTTGGACTAGCGGGACATACGAGCAGTACTTC. Amino acid sequence: CASSSWTSGTYEQYF. The full variable domain, completed using reference TRBV5-1 and TRBJ2-7, is KAGVTQTPRYLIKTRGQQVTLSCSPISGHRSVSWYQQTPGQGLQFLFEYFSETQRNKGNFPGRFSGRQFSNSRSEMNVSTLELGDSALYLCASSSWTSGTYEQYFGPGTRLTVT.

V is TRBV7-8 and J is TRBJ1-3, with D perhaps TRBD1 (5 bases). V dropped 2 bases and J dropped 2 bases, with 16 bases sitting between them. Germline CDR1 and CDR2: SGHVS and FQNEAQ. This CDR3 spans 17 amino acids. The CDR3 spells CASSLNYIRGAGNTIYF. CDR3 sequence (DNA): TGTGCCAGCAGCTTAAATTATATCCGGGGGGCTGGAAACACCATATATTTT.

The chain links TRBV25-1 to TRBJ2-7; perhaps TRBD1 as D (6 bases). The ends were cut back, 8 bases at V and 2 bases at J, with 10 bases in the middle. The CDR3 sequence is 12 residues long. Germline V lookup: CDR1 MGHDK, CDR2 SYGVNS. CDR3 in amino acids: CASGQSTYEQYF. The CDR3 DNA sequence: TGTGCCAGCGGACAGTCCACCTACGAGCAGTACTTC.